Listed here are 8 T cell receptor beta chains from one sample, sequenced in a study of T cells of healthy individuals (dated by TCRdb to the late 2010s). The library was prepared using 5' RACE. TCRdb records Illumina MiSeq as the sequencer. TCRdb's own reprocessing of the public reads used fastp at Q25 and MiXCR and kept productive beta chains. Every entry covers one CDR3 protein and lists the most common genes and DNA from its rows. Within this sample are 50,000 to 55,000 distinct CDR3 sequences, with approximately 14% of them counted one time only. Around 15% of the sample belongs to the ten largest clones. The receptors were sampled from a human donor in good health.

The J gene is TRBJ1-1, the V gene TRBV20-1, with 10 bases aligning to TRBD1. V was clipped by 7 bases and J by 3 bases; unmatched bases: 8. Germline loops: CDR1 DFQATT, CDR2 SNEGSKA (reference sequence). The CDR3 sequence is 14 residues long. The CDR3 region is CSVSLGQGDTEAFF. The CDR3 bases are TGCAGTGTCTCATTAGGACAGGGGGACACTGAAGCTTTCTTT.

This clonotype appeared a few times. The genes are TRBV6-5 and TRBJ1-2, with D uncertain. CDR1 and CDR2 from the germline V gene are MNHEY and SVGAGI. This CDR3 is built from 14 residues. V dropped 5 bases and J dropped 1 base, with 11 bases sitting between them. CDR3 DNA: TGTGCCAGCAGTCCAGGTCAGAGTAACTATGGCTACACCTTC. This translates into CASSPGQSNYGYTF.

The chain's CDR3 is CASINGAGELFF. As DNA, the CDR3 is TGTGCCAGCATCAACGGGGCCGGGGAGCTGTTTTTT. J is TRBJ2-2 and V is TRBV6-2 or TRBV6-3; D possibly corresponds to TRBD2 (5 bases). This CDR3 is 12 amino acids long. V gave up 7 bases and J gave up 6 bases, with 9 bases separating them. The germline V gene encodes CDR1 MNHEY and CDR2 SVGEGT.

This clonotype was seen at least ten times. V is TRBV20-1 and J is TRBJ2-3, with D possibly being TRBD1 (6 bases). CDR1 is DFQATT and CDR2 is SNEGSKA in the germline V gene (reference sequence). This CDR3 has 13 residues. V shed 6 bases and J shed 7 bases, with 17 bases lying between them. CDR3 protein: CSATGTPRHTQYF. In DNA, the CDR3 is TGCAGTGCAACCGGGACACCTCGCCATACGCAGTATTTT.

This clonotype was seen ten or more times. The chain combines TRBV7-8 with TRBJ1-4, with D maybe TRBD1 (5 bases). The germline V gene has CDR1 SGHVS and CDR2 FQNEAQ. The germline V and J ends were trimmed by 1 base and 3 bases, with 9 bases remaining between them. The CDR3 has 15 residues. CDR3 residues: CASSLVGVANEKLFF. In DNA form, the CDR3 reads TGTGCCAGCAGCTTAGTAGGGGTGGCTAATGAAAAACTGTTTTTT.

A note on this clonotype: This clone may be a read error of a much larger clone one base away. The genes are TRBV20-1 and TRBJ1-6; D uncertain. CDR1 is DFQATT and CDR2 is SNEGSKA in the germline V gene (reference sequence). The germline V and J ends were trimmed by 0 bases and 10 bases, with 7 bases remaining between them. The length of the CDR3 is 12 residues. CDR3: CSARDMGSPLHF. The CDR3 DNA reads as TGCAGTGCTAGAGATATGGGATCACCCCTCCACTTT.

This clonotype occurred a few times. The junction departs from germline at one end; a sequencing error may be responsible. The DNA of the CDR3 is TGCAGCATAAAGGACAGGGGAGCAAATCAGTCCCAGCATTTT. Its protein is CSIKDRGANQSQHF. V is TRBV29-1 and J is TRBJ1-5; TRBD1 agrees at 9 bases. The CDR3 totals 14 residues. The germline V gene encodes CDR1 SQVTM and CDR2 ANQGSEA.

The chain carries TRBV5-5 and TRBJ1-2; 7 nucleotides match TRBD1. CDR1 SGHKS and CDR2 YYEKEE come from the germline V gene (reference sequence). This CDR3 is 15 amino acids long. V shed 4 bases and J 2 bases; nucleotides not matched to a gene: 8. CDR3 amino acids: CASSVGQTLNYGYTF. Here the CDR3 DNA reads TGTGCCAGCAGCGTGGGACAGACCTTAAACTATGGCTACACCTTC.